This T cell receptor (beta chain) was sequenced in a study of beta chain features in type 1 diabetes. Investigators reverse transcribed all isolated RNA, so they sequenced expressed TCRB transcripts. Data came from immunoSEQ multiplex PCR; TCRdb stores just in-frame clones and leaves some out. The sample shows over 40,000 clones, approximately 72% of them seen only once. All sorted populations exceeded 95% purity. Study observations and caveats: In all four CD4+ subsets, TCRB CDR3 length was significantly, moderately reduced in type 1 diabetes. The similarity of naive, central memory and Treg TCRB repertoires appeared greater among patients than among healthy donors. Any HLA-type effect on TCRB rearrangement remained unresolved here.

Details on this clone: Its antigen remains unknown.

V was trimmed by 6 bases and J by 3 bases, leaving 5 bases between them. Germline CDR1 reads DFQATT; CDR2 reads SNEGSKA (reference sequence). This CDR3 comprises 10 residues. This clonotype was sampled from a woman between 18 and 29 years old with type 1 diabetes. This chain uses TRBV20-1 with TRBJ2-5, with D uncertain. Specimen: Tregs from blood. This CDR3 reads CSAAKETQYF. DNA for the CDR3: TGCAGTGCCGCTAAAGAGACCCAGTACTTC.